The 18 T cell receptor beta chains listed next were all sequenced from one sample in a study of blood T cell repertoires in COVID-19. Assay used: immunoSEQ multiplex PCR; TCRdb lists only in-frame clones, some missing. The sample contains around 130,000 clones, about 83% of which appear only once. The material sequenced was peripheral blood. These receptors were taken from a man aged 35 to 55 with active or convalescent COVID-19.

The chain links TRBV21-1 to TRBJ1-2. TRBV21-1 is a recognized pseudogene. The length of the CDR3 is 16 residues. The CDR3 DNA is TGTGCCAGCACCAAAAGAGGGCAGGATCGGAACTATGGCTACACCTTC. Protein sequence: CASTKRGQDRNYGYTF.

This clone was seen a handful of times. The CDR3 sequence: CASSDRLATDTQYF. CDR3 nucleotide sequence: TGTGCCAGCAGTGACAGACTAGCGACAGATACGCAGTATTTT. The chain joins TRBV2 to TRBJ2-3; the match to TRBD2 covers 8 bases. Germline loops: CDR1 SNHLY, CDR2 FYNNEI. The J segment lost 3 bases and the V segment lost 3 bases, leaving 2 bases of the junction unmatched. The CDR3 runs to 14 residues.

This CDR3 reads CASSTVSNQPQHF. The CDR3 coding sequence is TGTGCCAGCAGTACGGTTAGCAATCAGCCCCAGCATTTT. V usage is TRBV6-5 and J usage is TRBJ1-5; no reliable D call. Germline V gene data show CDR1 as MNHEY and CDR2 as SVGAGI. The CDR3 spans 13 residues. V dropped 5 bases and J dropped 0 bases, with 5 bases sitting between them.

The chain uses TRBV3-1 (or the pseudogene TRBV3-2) and TRBJ2-7; 11 nucleotides align to TRBD2. After removal of 0 bases from V and 0 bases from J, the junction contained 1 base not matched to a gene. The V gene's germline CDR1 is LGHDT and CDR2 YNNKEL (reference sequence). The CDR3 is 16 amino acids. The CDR3 region has the DNA TGTGCCAGCAGCCAAGATACTAGCGGGAGCTCCTACGAGCAGTACTTC. This translates into CASSQDTSGSSYEQYF.

V usage is TRBV30 and J usage is TRBJ2-3; TRBD1 might be the D (6 bases). CDR3 length: 15 residues. Deletions cut 0 bases from V and 0 bases from J, with 10 bases between. Germline-derived CDR1 and CDR2 are GTSNPN and SVGIG (reference sequence). The CDR3 protein is CAWSVQGRSTDTQYF. The DNA for the CDR3 is TGTGCCTGGAGTGTACAGGGTCGGAGCACAGATACGCAGTATTTT.

For the CDR3, the DNA is TGCGCCAGCAGCCAAGATCACGCGGGGATGGCGGATAATTCACCCCTCCACTTT. Translating it yields CASSQDHAGMADNSPLHF. The chain links TRBV4-3 to TRBJ1-6; no definite D call. The CDR3 has 18 residues. The germline gives CDR1 LGHNA, CDR2 YSLEER. V lost 0 bases and J lost 5, with 17 bases in between.

The V gene is TRBV6-5, the J gene TRBJ2-3; the D gene is possibly TRBD1 (5 bases). Per the germline V gene, CDR1 is MNHEY and CDR2 is SVGAGI. V lost 6 bases, J lost 1 base, and 8 bases lay in between. The CDR3 contains 13 residues. The CDR3 DNA reads as TGTGCCAGCAGGAAGACAGGCACAGATACGCAGTATTTT. Protein: CASRKTGTDTQYF.

This clone was seen just once. This chain joins TRBV12-3 or TRBV12-4 and TRBJ2-7; 12 bases are a match to TRBD2. The CDR3 loop spans 13 amino acids. The junction had 3 bases not matched to a gene; V was cut back by 5 bases and J by 7 bases. As DNA, the CDR3 is TGTGCCAGCAGTCTCGGACTAGCGGGGGAGCAGTACTTC. Translating gives CASSLGLAGEQYF.

The rearrangement links TRBV2 to TRBJ1-4; maybe TRBD1 (6 bases). In germline, CDR1 is SNHLY, CDR2 FYNNEI. The CDR3 contains 14 residues. V shed 3 bases and J shed 5 bases, with 10 bases lying between them. CDR3 residues: CASSEGARNEKLFF. DNA for the CDR3: TGTGCCAGCAGTGAGGGGGCCAGGAATGAAAAACTGTTTTTT. The entire variable domain, with the rest obtained from reference TRBV2 and TRBJ1-4, is as follows: EPEVTQTPSHQVTQMGQEVILRCVPISNHLYFYWYRQILGQKVEFLVSFYNNEISEKSEIFDDQFSVERPDGSNFTLKIRSTKLEDSAMYFCASSEGARNEKLFFGSGTQLSVL.

The J gene is TRBJ2-2, the V gene TRBV5-1, with D possibly TRBD1 on 6 matching bases. This CDR3 has 16 residues. Germline CDR1 SGHRS, CDR2 YFSETQ. Deletions cut 6 bases from V and 1 base from J, with 16 bases between. This chain's CDR3 is CASIPSPDRNTGELFF. CDR3 nucleotide sequence: TGCGCCAGCATTCCTTCCCCGGACAGGAACACCGGGGAGCTGTTTTTT.

Details on this clone: The same CDR3 is also encoded by other DNA sequences in this sample. The gene calls are TRBV6-6 and TRBJ1-1; D is ambiguous. The germline gives CDR1 MNHNY, CDR2 SVGAGI (reference sequence). Trimming took 0 bases from V and 4 from J, leaving 6 bases between them. The CDR3 loop spans 13 amino acids. CDR3: CASSYSGATEAFF. For the CDR3, the DNA is TGTGCCAGCAGTTACTCGGGAGCCACTGAAGCTTTCTTT.

The chain is built from TRBV10-1 and TRBJ2-1, with 14 positions matching TRBD2. Germline CDR1 and CDR2: WNHNN and SYGVQD (reference sequence). V was clipped by 11 bases and J by 8 bases; unmatched bases: 11. The CDR3 is 15 residues long. CDR3 amino acids: CASQATSGGVDEQFF. The CDR3 nucleotides read TGCGCCTCCCAGGCGACTAGCGGGGGGGTGGATGAGCAGTTCTTC.

This clone was seen more than once but under ten times. V usage is TRBV7-2 and J usage is TRBJ2-3; 9 nucleotides align to TRBD1. This CDR3 contains 18 residues. V was clipped by 2 bases and J by 7 bases; unmatched bases: 16. The germline CDR1 and CDR2 sequences are SGHTA and FQGNSA. In nucleotides, the CDR3 is TGTGCCAGCAGCTTACCTAGATGGGCTAGGACAGGGGACAATACGCAGTATTTT. It specifies CASSLPRWARTGDNTQYF. The full variable domain, in which reference TRBV7-2 and TRBJ2-3 provide the parts outside the CDR3, is GAGVSQSPSNKVTEKGKDVELRCDPISGHTALYWYRQSLGQGLEFLIYFQGNSAPDKSGLPSDRFSAERTGGSVSTLTIQRTQQEDSAVYLCASSLPRWARTGDNTQYFGPGTRLTVL.

This clone appeared a single time. The J gene is TRBJ1-4, the V gene TRBV10-3; D gene unclear. V lost 10 bases, J lost 8 bases, and 11 bases lay in between. Germline CDR1 is ENHRY and CDR2 is SYGVKD. The length of the CDR3 is 11 residues. CDR3: CATRENEKLFF. CDR3 in DNA: TGTGCCACCCGGGAAAACGAAAAACTGTTTTTT.

On this clone: An end of the junction does not agree with germline; a read error may underlie this. The sample holds other DNA sequences that translate to the same CDR3. The rearrangement uses TRBV5-1 and TRBJ1-1; TRBD1 matches 7 bases. Germline values: CDR1 SGHRS, CDR2 YFSETQ. This CDR3 is built from 14 residues. The CDR3 DNA reads as TGCGCCAGCAGGACAGGGCAAATGAACACTGAGGCTTTCTTT. Its protein is CASRTGQMNTEAFF.

The chain joins TRBV7-9 to TRBJ2-1; 9 bases are shared with TRBD2. CDR3 size: 17 residues. Germline CDR1 SEHNR, CDR2 FQNEAQ (reference sequence). Trimming removed 1 base from V and 9 bases from J; junction bases left unmatched: 13. The CDR3 nucleotides read TGTGCCAGCAGCTTAGATAGTGGGCTAGCGGGGTCTGGTGAGCAGTTCTTC. Its protein is CASSLDSGLAGSGEQFF.

Only one count was recorded for this clone. This chain uses TRBV10-3 with TRBJ2-2; weak D call: TRBD1 (6 bases). Per germline, CDR1 ENHRY and CDR2 SYGVKD. The CDR3 loop spans 15 amino acids. Trimming took 5 bases from V and 0 from J, leaving 10 bases between them. The CDR3 here is CAISSGVSNTGELFF. CDR3 nucleotide sequence: TGTGCCATCAGTTCAGGGGTTTCGAACACCGGGGAGCTGTTTTTT.

The rearrangement links TRBV3-1 (or the pseudogene TRBV3-2) to TRBJ2-7, with D possibly matching TRBD2 (6 bases). Trimming removed 3 bases from V and 3 bases from J, with 15 bases in between. Germline lookup yields CDR1 LGHDT and CDR2 YNNKEL (reference sequence). The CDR3 contains 15 residues. DNA of the CDR3: TGTGCCAGCAGCCAGGCCGGGACTCCCAGCTACGAGCAGTACTTC. Encoded protein: CASSQAGTPSYEQYF.